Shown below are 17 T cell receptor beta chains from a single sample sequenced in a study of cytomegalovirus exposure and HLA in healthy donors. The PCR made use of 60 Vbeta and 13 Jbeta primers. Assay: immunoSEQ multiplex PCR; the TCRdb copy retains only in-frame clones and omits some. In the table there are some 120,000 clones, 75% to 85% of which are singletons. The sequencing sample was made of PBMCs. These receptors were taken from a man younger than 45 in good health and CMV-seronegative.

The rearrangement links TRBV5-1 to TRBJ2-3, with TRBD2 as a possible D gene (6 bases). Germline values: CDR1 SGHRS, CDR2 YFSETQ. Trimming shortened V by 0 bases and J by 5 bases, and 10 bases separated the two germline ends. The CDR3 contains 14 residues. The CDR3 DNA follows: TGCGCCAGCAGCTTGGTTCGGGAGTTAGATACGCAGTATTTT. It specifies CASSLVRELDTQYF.

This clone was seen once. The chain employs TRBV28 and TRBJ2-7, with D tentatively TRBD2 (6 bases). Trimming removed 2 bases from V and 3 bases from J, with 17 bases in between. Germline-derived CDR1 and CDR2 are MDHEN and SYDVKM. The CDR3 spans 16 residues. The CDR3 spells CASSLQQGEGGYEQYF. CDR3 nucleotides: TGTGCCAGCAGTTTACAGCAGGGTGAGGGAGGCTACGAGCAGTACTTC.

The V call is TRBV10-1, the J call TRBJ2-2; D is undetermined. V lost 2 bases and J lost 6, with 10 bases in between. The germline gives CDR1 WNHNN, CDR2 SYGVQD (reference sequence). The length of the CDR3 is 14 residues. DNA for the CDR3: TGCGCCAGCAGTGAGGGCCCGAGGTCCGGGGAGCTGTTTTTT. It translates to CASSEGPRSGELFF.

In DNA form, the CDR3 reads TGTGCCAGCAGCGGAGAGGAGCGGGAGGGCCAAGATACGCAGTATTTT. Translated, it gives CASSGEEREGQDTQYF. The rearrangement uses TRBV9 and TRBJ2-3; 10 bases fit TRBD2. The germline gives CDR1 SGDLS, CDR2 YYNGEE. V lost 3 bases to trimming and J lost 5 bases; unmatched junction nucleotides: 9. The CDR3 has 16 residues.

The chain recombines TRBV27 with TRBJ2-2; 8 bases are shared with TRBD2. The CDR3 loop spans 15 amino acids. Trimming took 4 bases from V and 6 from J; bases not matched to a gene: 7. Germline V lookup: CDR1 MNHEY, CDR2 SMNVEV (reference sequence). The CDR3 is CASSWAGTSAGELFF. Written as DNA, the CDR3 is TGTGCCAGCAGTTGGGCCGGGACTAGTGCCGGGGAGCTGTTTTTT.

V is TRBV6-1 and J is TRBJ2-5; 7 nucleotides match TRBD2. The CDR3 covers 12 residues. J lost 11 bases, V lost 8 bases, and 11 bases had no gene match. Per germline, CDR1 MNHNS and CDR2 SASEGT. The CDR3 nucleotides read TGTGCCAGCTGGTTGGTCATGCGGGAGCAGTACTTC. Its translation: CASWLVMREQYF.

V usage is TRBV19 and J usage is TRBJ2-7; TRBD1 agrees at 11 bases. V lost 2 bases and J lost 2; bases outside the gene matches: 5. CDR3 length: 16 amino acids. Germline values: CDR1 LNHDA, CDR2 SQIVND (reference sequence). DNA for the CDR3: TGTGCCAGTAGTATATTACCGGGACAGGGGGCCTACGAGCAGTACTTC. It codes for CASSILPGQGAYEQYF.

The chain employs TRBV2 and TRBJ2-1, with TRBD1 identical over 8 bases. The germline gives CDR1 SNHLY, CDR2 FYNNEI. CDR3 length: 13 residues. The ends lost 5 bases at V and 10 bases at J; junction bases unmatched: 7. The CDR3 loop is CASSSDRVREQFF. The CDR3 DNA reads TGTGCCAGCAGTTCGGACAGGGTAAGGGAGCAGTTCTTC.

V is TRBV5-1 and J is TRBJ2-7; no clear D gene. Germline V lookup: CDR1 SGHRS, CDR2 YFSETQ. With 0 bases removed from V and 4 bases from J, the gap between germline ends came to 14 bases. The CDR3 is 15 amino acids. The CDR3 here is CASSLDRPTRYEQYF. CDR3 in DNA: TGCGCCAGCAGCTTGGACCGACCGACCAGGTACGAGCAGTACTTC.

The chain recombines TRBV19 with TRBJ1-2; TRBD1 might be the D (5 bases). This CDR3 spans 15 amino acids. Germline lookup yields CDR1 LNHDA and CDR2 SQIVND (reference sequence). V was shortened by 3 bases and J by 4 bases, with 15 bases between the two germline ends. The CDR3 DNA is TGTGCCAGTAGTATCGGACGGACACCCCGCTATGGCTACACCTTC. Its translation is CASSIGRTPRYGYTF. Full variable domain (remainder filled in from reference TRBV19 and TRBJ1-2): DGGITQSPKYLFRKEGQNVTLSCEQNLNHDAMYWYRQDPGQGLRLIYYSQIVNDFQKGDIAEGYSVSREKKESFPLTVTSAQKNPTAFYLCASSIGRTPRYGYTFGSGTRLTVV.

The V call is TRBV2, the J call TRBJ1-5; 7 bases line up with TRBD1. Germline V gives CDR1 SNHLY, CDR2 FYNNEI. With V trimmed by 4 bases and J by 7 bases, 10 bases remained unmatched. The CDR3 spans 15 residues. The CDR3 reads CASSGSQGKVQPQHF. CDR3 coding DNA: TGTGCCAGCAGTGGGTCACAGGGGAAGGTACAGCCCCAGCATTTT.

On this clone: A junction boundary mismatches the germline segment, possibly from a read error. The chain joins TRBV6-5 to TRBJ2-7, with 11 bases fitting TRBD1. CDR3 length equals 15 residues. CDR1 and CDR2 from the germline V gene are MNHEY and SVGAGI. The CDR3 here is CASSLRTGGSDEQYF. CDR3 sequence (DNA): TGTGCCAGCAGTTTACGGACAGGGGGCTCCGACGAGCAGTACTTC.

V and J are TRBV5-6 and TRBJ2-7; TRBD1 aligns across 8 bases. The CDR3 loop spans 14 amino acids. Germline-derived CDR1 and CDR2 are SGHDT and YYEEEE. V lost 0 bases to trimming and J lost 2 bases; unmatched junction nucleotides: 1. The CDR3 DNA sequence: TGTGCCAGCAGCTTGGCGGGACAGGCCTACGAGCAGTACTTC. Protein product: CASSLAGQAYEQYF.

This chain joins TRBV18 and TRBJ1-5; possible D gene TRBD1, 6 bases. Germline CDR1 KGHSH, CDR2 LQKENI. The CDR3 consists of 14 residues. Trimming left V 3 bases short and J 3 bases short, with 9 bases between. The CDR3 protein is CASSPDRSNQPQHF. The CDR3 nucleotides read TGTGCCAGCTCACCGGACAGATCCAATCAGCCCCAGCATTTT.

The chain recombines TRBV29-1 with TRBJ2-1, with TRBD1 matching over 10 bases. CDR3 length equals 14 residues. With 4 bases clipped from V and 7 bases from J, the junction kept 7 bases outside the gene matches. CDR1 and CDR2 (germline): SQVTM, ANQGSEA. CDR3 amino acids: CSVAGTGAGNEQFF. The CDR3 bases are TGCAGCGTTGCAGGGACAGGGGCTGGGAATGAGCAGTTCTTC.

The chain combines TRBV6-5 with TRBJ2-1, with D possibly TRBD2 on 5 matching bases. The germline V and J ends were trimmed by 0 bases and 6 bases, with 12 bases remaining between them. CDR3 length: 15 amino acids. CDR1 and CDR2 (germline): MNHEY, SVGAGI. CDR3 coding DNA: TGTGCCAGCAGTTACTCGAAAGGACTCCTCAATGAGCAGTTCTTC. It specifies CASSYSKGLLNEQFF.

The CDR3 sequence: CASSLGGLGQGALRPYNEQFF. In DNA form, the CDR3 reads TGTGCCAGCAGCTTAGGCGGGTTGGGACAGGGGGCGCTAAGGCCCTACAATGAGCAGTTCTTC. The chain combines TRBV7-3 with TRBJ2-1, with 12 bases matching TRBD1. The V gene's germline CDR1 is SGHTA and CDR2 FQGTGA. This CDR3 region has 21 residues. J was trimmed by 2 bases and V by 2 bases; bases with no gene match: 16. Supplemented by reference TRBV7-3 and TRBJ2-1, the full variable domain reads GAGVSQTPSNKVTEKGKYVELRCDPISGHTALYWYRQSLGQGPEFLIYFQGTGAADDSGLPNDRFFAVRPEGSVSTLKIQRTERGDSAVYLCASSLGGLGQGALRPYNEQFFGPGTRLTVL.